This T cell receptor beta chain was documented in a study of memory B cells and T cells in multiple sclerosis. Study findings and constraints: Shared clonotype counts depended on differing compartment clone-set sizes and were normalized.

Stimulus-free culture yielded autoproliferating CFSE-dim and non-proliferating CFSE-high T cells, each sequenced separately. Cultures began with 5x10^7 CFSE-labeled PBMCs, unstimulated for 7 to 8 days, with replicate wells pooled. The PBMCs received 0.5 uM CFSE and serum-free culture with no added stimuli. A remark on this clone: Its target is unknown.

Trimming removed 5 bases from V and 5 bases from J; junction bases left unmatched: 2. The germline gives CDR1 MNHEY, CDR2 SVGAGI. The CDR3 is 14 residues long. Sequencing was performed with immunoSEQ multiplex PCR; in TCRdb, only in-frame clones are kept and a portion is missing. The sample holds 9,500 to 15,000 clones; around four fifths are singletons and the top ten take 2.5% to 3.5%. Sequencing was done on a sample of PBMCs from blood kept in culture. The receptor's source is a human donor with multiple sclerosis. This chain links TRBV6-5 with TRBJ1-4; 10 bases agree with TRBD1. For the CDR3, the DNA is TGTGCCAGCAGTAAGGACAGGGGGAATGAAAAACTGTTTTTT. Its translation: CASSKDRGNEKLFF.